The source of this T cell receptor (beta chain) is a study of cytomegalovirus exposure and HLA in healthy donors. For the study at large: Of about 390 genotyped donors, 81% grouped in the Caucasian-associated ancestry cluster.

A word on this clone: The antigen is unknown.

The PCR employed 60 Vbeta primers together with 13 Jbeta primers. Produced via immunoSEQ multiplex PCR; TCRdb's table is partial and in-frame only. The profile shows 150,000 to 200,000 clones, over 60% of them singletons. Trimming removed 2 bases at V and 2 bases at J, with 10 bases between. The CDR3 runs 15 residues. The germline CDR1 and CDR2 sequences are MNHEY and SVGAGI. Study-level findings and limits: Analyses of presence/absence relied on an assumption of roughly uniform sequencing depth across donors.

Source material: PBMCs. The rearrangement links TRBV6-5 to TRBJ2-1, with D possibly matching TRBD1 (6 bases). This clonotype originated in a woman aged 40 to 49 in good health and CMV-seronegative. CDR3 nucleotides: TGTGCCAGCAGTTACCGGCAGGGGACCTACAATGAGCAGTTCTTC. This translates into CASSYRQGTYNEQFF.